These T cell receptor beta chains were read from a single sample in a study of OX40 agonist ivuxolimab in advanced cancers. The protocol was immunoSEQ multiplex PCR, while the TCRdb copy is restricted to in-frame clones and leaves out a portion. Here the sample spans about 22,000 clones, about 79% being singletons. The specimen was CD4+ or CD8+ T cells sorted from blood, collected in a trial of the OX40 agonist ivuxolimab. The receptors come from an adult with an advanced solid tumor such as melanoma, head and neck, liver or kidney cancer. Both conserved end residues are part of each CDR3.

V gene: TRBV11-2; CDR3 length: 11; CDR3 protein: CASSLQETQYF
V gene: TRBV30; CDR3 length: 12; CDR3 protein: CAWSRGSYEQYF
V gene: TRBV5-6; CDR3 length: 14; CDR3 protein: CASSLTSNTGELFF
V gene: TRBV7-9; CDR3 length: 15; CDR3 protein: CASSSGQGEGETQYF
V gene: TRBV14; CDR3 length: 14; CDR3 protein: CASKRTSGTYEQYF
V gene: TRBV2; CDR3 length: 13; CDR3 protein: CASSEWTGYGYTF
V gene: TRBV6-1; CDR3 length: 15; CDR3 protein: CASRTLGASGEKLFF
V gene: TRBV30; CDR3 length: 16; CDR3 protein: CAWSAPTGGFRNGYTF
V gene: TRBV5-6; CDR3 length: 17; CDR3 protein: CASSFSVNSANTGELFF
V gene: TRBV27; CDR3 length: 15; CDR3 protein: CASSLSSGGEETQYF
V gene: TRBV19; CDR3 length: 14; CDR3 protein: CASSIDEGTYEQYF
V gene: TRBV7-8; CDR3 length: 16; CDR3 protein: CASSPGHSANTGELFF
V gene: TRBV19; CDR3 length: 14; CDR3 protein: CASSMGSWNTEAFF
V gene: TRBV6-1; CDR3 length: 15; CDR3 protein: CASSRTGVPNYGYTF
V gene: TRBV10-2; CDR3 length: 12; CDR3 protein: CASSASNNEQFF
V gene: TRBV7-9; CDR3 length: 15; CDR3 protein: CASSLIQGPGNTIYF
V gene: TRBV6-5; CDR3 length: 13; CDR3 protein: CASNSPVGTEAFF
V gene: TRBV6-1; CDR3 length: 14; CDR3 protein: CASSDYGSGETQYF
V gene: TRBV5-6; CDR3 length: 13; CDR3 protein: CASSQQGAGGYTF
V gene: TRBV5-4; CDR3 length: 14; CDR3 protein: CASTSGGWRGELFF
V gene: TRBV7-9; CDR3 length: 12; CDR3 protein: CASRLANTEAFF
V gene: TRBV21-1; CDR3 length: 16; CDR3 protein: CASSTQRGLTYNEQFF
V gene: TRBV15; CDR3 length: 16; CDR3 protein: CATSRDRLDSNQPQHF
V gene: TRBV25-1; CDR3 length: 13; CDR3 protein: CASSVPWGGEAFF
V gene: TRBV5-3; CDR3 length: 11; CDR3 protein: CARSAPYEQYF
V gene: TRBV12-5; CDR3 length: 15; CDR3 protein: CASGLFGGRRTEAFF
V gene: TRBV5-4; CDR3 length: 12; CDR3 protein: CASSFHNSPLHF
V gene: TRBV29-1; CDR3 length: 12; CDR3 protein: CSVEREDYGYTF
V gene: TRBV5-1; CDR3 length: 16; CDR3 protein: CASSLVGTGGVDGYTF
V gene: TRBV4-1; CDR3 length: 17; CDR3 protein: CASSQDPSGTRTNEQFF
V gene: TRBV5-6; CDR3 length: 14; CDR3 protein: CASSRTGIPYEQYF
V gene: TRBV9; CDR3 length: 14; CDR3 protein: CASSFSGSTDTQYF
V gene: TRBV27; CDR3 length: 17; CDR3 protein: CASSWGLAGQNTGELFF
V gene: TRBV5-1; CDR3 length: 13; CDR3 protein: CASSWAVAGEQFF
V gene: TRBV10-1; CDR3 length: 14; CDR3 protein: CASSMTGRRETQYF
V gene: TRBV19; CDR3 length: 13; CDR3 protein: CASSLAGMGEQYF
V gene: TRBV7-9; CDR3 length: 13; CDR3 protein: CASSFWRVSVQFF
V gene: TRBV19; CDR3 length: 18; CDR3 protein: CASSILLSWRANVNEQFF
V gene: TRBV5-6; CDR3 length: 15; CDR3 protein: CASSRIGTLQETQYF
V gene: TRBV11-1; CDR3 length: 17; CDR3 protein: CASSLGWAGGAQETQYF
V gene: TRBV5-1; CDR3 length: 18; CDR3 protein: CASSLRTDPSSYNSPLHF
V gene: TRBV4-2; CDR3 length: 13; CDR3 protein: CASSTGEGYEQYF
V gene: TRBV4-1; CDR3 length: 17; CDR3 protein: CASSLDRVGLRYNEQFF
V gene: TRBV30; CDR3 length: 13; CDR3 protein: CAWRDRPEEKLFF
V gene: TRBV18; CDR3 length: 15; CDR3 protein: CASSPRDRQLYEQYF
V gene: TRBV19; CDR3 length: 15; CDR3 protein: CASSRGQVGTGELFF
V gene: TRBV27; CDR3 length: 13; CDR3 protein: CASRAAGYYEQYF
V gene: TRBV11-2; CDR3 length: 17; CDR3 protein: CASSLAGGQGEGPRAFF
V gene: TRBV11-1; CDR3 length: 15; CDR3 protein: CASSPSGQGRTEAFF
V gene: TRBV5-1; CDR3 length: 13; CDR3 protein: CASRTGGDYGYTF
V gene: TRBV19; CDR3 length: 17; CDR3 protein: CASSSSAGRSSNQPQHF
V gene: TRBV5-1; CDR3 length: 14; CDR3 protein: CASSVRLFADTQYF
V gene: TRBV7-9; CDR3 length: 17; CDR3 protein: CASNILSAQYSGNTIYF
V gene: TRBV6-4; CDR3 length: 14; CDR3 protein: CASSPTSTTDTQYF